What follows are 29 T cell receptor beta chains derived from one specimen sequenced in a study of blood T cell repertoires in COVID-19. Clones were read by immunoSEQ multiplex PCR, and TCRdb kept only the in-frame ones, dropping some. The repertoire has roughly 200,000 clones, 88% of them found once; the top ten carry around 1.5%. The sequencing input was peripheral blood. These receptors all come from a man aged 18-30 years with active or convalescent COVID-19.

Written as DNA, the CDR3 is TGCGCCAGCAGCTTCCAGGGACAGAAAAATGAAAAACTGTTTTTT. It is translated as CASSFQGQKNEKLFF. The V and J genes are TRBV5-1 and TRBJ1-4, with TRBD1 identical over 7 bases. The junction had 6 bases not matched to a gene; V was cut back by 2 bases and J by 5 bases. This CDR3 is 15 amino acids long. Germline V gene sequence: CDR1 SGHRS, CDR2 YFSETQ.

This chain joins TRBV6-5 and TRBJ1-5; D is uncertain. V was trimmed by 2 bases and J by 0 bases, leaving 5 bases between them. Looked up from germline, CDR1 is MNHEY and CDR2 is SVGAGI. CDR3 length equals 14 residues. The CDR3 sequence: CASSYGSSNQPQHF. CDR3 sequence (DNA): TGTGCCAGCAGTTACGGGAGTAGCAATCAGCCCCAGCATTTT.

CDR3 in DNA: TGTGCCAGCAGCATCCTACCAAATAATTCACCCCTCCACTTT. Translating gives CASSILPNNSPLHF. The chain carries TRBV7-9 and TRBJ1-6; D is uncertain. Germline V lookup: CDR1 SEHNR, CDR2 FQNEAQ (reference sequence). CDR3 size: 14 residues. The germline V and J ends were trimmed by 5 bases and 5 bases, with 10 bases remaining between them.

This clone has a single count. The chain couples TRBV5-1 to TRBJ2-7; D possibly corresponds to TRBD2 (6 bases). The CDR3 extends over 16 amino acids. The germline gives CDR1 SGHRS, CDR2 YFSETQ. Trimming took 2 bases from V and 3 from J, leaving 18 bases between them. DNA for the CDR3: TGCGCCAGCAGCTTCACGGCTAGCGTTGGGAGCTACGAGCAGTACTTC. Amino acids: CASSFTASVGSYEQYF.

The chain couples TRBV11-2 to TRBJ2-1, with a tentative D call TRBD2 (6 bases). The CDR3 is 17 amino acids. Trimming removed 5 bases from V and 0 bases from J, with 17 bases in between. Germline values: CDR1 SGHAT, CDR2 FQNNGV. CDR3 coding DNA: TGTGCCAGCAGCCATGGACGTGGCGGGGACTCCTACAATGAGCAGTTCTTC. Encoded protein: CASSHGRGGDSYNEQFF.

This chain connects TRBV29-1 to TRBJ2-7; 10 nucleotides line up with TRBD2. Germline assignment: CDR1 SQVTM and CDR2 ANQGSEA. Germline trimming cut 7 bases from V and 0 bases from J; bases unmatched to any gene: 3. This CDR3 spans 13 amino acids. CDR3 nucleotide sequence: TGCAGCGCCCGGACTAGCGGCTCCTACGAGCAGTACTTC. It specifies CSARTSGSYEQYF.

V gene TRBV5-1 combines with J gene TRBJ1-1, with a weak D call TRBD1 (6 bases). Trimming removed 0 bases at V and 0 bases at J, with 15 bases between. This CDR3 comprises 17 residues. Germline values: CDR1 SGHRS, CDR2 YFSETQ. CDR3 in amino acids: CASSLGLAGAMNTEAFF. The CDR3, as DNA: TGCGCCAGCAGCTTGGGTCTCGCGGGGGCGATGAACACTGAAGCTTTCTTT.

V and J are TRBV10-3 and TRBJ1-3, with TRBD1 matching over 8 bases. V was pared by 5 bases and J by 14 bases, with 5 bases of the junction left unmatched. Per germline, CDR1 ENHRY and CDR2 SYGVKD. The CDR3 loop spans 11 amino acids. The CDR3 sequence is CAISSGQALYF. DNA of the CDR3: TGTGCCATCAGTTCGGGACAGGCCCTATATTTT.

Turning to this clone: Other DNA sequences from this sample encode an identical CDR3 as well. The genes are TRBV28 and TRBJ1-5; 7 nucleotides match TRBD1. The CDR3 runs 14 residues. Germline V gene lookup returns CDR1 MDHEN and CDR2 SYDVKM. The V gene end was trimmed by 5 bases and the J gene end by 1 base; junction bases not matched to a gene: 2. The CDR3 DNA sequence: TGTGCCAGCAGTCTGGGACAGAGCAATCAGCCCCAGCATTTT. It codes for CASSLGQSNQPQHF. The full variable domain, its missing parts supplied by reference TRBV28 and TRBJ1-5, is DVKVTQSSRYLVKRTGEKVFLECVQDMDHENMFWYRQDPGLGLRLIYFSYDVKMKEKGDIPEGYSVSREKKERFSLILESASTNQTSMYLCASSLGQSNQPQHFGDGTRLSIL.

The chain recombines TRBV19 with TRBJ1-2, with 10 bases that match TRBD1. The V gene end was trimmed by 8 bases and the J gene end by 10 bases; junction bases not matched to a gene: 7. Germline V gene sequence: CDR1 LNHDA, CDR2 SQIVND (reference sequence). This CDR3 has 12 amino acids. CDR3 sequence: CASGQGVWDYTF. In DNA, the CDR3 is TGTGCCAGTGGACAGGGGGTATGGGACTACACCTTC.

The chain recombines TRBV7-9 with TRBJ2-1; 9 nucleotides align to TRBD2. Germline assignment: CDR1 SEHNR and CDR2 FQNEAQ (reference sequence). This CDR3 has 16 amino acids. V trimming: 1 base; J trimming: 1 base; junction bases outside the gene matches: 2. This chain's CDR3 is CASSLVSGRSYNEQFF. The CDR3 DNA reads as TGTGCCAGCAGCTTAGTAAGCGGGAGGTCCTACAATGAGCAGTTCTTC.

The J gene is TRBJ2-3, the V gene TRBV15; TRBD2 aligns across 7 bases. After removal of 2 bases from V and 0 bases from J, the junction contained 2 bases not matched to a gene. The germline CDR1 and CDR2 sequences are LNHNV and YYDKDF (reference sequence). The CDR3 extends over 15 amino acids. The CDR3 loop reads CATSRREGSTDTQYF. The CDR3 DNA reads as TGTGCCACCAGCAGAAGGGAGGGGAGCACAGATACGCAGTATTTT.

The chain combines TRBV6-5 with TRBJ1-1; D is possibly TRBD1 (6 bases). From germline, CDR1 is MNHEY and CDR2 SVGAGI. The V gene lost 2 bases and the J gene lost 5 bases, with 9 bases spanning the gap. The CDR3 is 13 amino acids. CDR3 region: CASSYVGGTEAFF. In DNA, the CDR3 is TGTGCCAGCAGTTACGTAGGGGGAACTGAAGCTTTCTTT.

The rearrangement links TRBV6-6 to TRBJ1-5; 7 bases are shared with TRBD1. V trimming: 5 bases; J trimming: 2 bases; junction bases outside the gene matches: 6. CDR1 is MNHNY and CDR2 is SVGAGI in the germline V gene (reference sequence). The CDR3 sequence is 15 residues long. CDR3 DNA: TGTGCCAGCAGTACTAGGACAGGAGGCAATCAGCCCCAGCATTTT. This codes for CASSTRTGGNQPQHF.

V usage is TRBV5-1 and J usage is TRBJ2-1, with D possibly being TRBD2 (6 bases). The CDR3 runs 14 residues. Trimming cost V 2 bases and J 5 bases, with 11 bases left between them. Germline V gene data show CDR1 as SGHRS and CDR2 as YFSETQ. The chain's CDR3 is CASSLVAEDNEQFF. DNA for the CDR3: TGCGCCAGCAGCTTAGTAGCGGAGGACAATGAGCAGTTCTTC.

CDR3 sequence: CASSRGGDSPTRETQYF. In DNA, the CDR3 is TGTGCCAGCAGCCGGGGGGGGGACAGCCCAACGAGAGAGACCCAGTACTTC. V gene TRBV5-4 combines with J gene TRBJ2-5, with D maybe TRBD2 (8 bases). The length of the CDR3 is 17 residues. With 4 bases removed from V and 4 bases from J, the gap between germline ends came to 23 bases. Germline V CDR1 and CDR2: SGHNT, YYREEE (reference sequence).

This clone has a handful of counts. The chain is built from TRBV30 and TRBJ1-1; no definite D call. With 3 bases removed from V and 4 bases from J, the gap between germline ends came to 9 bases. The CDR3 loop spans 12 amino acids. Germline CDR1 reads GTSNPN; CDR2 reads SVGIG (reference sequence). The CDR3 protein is CAWSTGSTEAFF. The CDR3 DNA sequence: TGTGCCTGGAGCACCGGGTCCACTGAAGCTTTCTTT.

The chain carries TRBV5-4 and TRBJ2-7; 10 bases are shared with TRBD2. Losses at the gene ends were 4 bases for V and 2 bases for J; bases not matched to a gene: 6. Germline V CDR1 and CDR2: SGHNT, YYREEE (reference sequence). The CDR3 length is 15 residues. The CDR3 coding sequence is TGTGCCAGCAGCCCCGGGACTAGCGATGCCTACGAGCAGTACTTC. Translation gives CASSPGTSDAYEQYF.

The CDR3 loop reads CASSPGDSGNTEAFF. The CDR3 DNA is TGTGCCAGCTCACCAGGTGATTCAGGGAACACTGAAGCTTTCTTT. The rearrangement links TRBV18 to TRBJ1-1, with D hard to call. V lost 2 bases, J lost 1 base, and 11 bases lay in between. There are 15 residues in the CDR3. The germline V gene has CDR1 KGHSH and CDR2 LQKENI.

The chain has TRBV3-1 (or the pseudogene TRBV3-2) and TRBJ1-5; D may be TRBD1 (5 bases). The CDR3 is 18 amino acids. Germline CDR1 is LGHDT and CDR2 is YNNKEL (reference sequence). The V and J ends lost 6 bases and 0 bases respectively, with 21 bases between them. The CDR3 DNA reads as TGTGCCAGCAGACCTGGGGCACTAACCCTAACTAGCAATCAGCCCCAGCATTTT. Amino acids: CASRPGALTLTSNQPQHF.

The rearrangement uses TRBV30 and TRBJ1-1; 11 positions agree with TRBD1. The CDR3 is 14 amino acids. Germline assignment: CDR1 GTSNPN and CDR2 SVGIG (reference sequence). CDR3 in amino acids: CAFTGTGGGTEAFF. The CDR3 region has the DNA TGTGCGTTTACCGGGACAGGGGGGGGCACTGAAGCTTTCTTT.

The CDR3 DNA reads as TGTGCCAGCAGTGAAGAGGACAGGCATGGGAACGAGCAGTACTTC. Translation gives CASSEEDRHGNEQYF. The genes are TRBV6-1 and TRBJ2-7; TRBD1 aligns across 7 bases. V trimming: 1 base; J trimming: 5 bases; junction bases outside the gene matches: 8. Germline V gene lookup returns CDR1 MNHNS and CDR2 SASEGT. There are 15 residues in the CDR3.

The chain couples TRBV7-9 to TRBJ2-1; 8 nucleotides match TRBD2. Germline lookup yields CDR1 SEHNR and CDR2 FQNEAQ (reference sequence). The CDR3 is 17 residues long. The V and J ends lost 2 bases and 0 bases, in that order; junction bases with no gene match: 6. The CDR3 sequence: CASSLSSGGDSYNEQFF. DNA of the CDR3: TGTGCCAGCAGCTTAAGCAGCGGGGGCGACTCCTACAATGAGCAGTTCTTC. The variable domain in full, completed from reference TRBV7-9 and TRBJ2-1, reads DTGVSQNPRHKITKRGQNVTFRCDPISEHNRLYWYRQTLGQGPEFLTYFQNEAQLEKSRLLSDRFSAERPKGSFSTLEIQRTEQGDSAMYLCASSLSSGGDSYNEQFFGPGTRLTVL.

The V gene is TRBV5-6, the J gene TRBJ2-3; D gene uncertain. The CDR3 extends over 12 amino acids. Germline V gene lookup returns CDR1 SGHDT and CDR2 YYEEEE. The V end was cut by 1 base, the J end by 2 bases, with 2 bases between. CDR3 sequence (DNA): TGTGCCAGCAGCTTGTACACAGATACGCAGTATTTT. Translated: CASSLYTDTQYF. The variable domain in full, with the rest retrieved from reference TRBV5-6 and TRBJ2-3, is DAGVTQSPTHLIKTRGQQVTLRCSPKSGHDTVSWYQQALGQGPQFIFQYYEEEERQRGNFPDRFSGHQFPNYSSELNVNALLLGDSALYLCASSLYTDTQYFGPGTRLTVL.

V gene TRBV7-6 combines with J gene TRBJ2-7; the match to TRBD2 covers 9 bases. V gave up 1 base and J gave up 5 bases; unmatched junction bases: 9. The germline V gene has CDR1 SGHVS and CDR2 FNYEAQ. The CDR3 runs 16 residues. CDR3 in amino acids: CASSLDAGGPMNEQYF. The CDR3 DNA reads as TGTGCCAGCAGCTTAGATGCGGGAGGGCCTATGAACGAGCAGTACTTC.

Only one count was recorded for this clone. The DNA of the CDR3 is TGTGCCTGGAGTATAGACACCATATATTTT. It encodes CAWSIDTIYF. V usage is TRBV30 and J usage is TRBJ1-3; D gene uncertain. Germline values: CDR1 GTSNPN, CDR2 SVGIG (reference sequence). V was trimmed by 2 bases and J by 8 bases, leaving 4 bases between them. This CDR3 has 10 residues.

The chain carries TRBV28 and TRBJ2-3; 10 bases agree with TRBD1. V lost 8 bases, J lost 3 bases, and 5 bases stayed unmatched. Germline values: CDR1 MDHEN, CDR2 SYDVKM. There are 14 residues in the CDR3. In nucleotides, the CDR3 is TGTGCCAGCGGGGGGACAGGGGCAACAGATACGCAGTATTTT. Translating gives CASGGTGATDTQYF.

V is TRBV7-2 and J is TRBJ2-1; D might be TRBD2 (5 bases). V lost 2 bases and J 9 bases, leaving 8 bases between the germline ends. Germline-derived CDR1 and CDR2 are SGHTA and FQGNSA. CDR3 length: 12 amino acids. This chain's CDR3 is CASSLSGGEQFF. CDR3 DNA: TGTGCCAGCAGCTTATCCGGAGGTGAGCAGTTCTTC.

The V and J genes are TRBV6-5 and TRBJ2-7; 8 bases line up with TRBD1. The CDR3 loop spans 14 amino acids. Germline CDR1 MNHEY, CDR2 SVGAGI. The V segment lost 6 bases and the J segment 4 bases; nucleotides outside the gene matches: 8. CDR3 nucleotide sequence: TGTGCCAGCAGACCGGGACAGGAATTATACGAGCAGTACTTC. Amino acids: CASRPGQELYEQYF.